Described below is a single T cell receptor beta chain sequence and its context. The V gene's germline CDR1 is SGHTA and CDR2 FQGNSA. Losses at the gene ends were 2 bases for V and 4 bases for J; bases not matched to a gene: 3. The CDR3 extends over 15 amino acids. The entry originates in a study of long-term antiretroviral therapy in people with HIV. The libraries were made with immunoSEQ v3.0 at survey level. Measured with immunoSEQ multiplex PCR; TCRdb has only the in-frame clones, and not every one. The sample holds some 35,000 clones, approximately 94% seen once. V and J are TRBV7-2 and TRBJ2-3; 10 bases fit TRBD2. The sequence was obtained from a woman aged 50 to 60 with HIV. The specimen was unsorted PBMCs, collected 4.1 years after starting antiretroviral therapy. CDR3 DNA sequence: TGTGCCAGCAGCTTAATAGCGGGGGGCGCAGATACGCAGTATTTT. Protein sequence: CASSLIAGGADTQYF.